The clone carrying this TCR beta chain was recorded a few times. This sample was included in a study of regulatory T cells in long-lasting Graves disease. Indicated time point: newly diagnosed GD, antithyroid drugs for less than 3 months. Scientists built the TCR library using RNA that was extracted from PBMCs. In building TCR beta libraries, iRepertoire HTBI primers were used together with Arm-PCR of CDR3 regions. Study processing details: Identification of gene segments yielded 60 or so TRBV and about 14 TRBJ across samples. One entry per CDR3 protein results from TCRdb running MiXCR on the multiplex PCR reads. These V and J calls originate from TCRdb's pipeline instead of the authors' own analysis. Here the sample spans fewer than 450,000 distinct CDR3 sequences, approximately 15% being singletons. The CDR3 loop spans 13 amino acids. V was cut by 4 bases and J by 4 bases, with 12 bases left in between. Germline V gene data show CDR1 as SGDLS and CDR2 as YYNGEE.

Another study also made use of these data, one on T cells in Graves' hyperthyroidism and ophthalmopathy.

The chain is built from TRBV9 and TRBJ2-7, with a weak D call TRBD2 (6 bases). The source was peripheral blood mononuclear cells (PBMCs), collected at new diagnosis, from a patient treated with antithyroid drugs. This sequence was found in a woman in her thirties or forties with Graves disease. This CDR3 reads CASSPRDRYEQYF. DNA for the CDR3: TGTGCCAGCAGCCCGCGGGATAGGTACGAGCAGTACTTC.